This TCR beta chain was recovered during a study of chemoradiotherapy in HPV16-positive cancers. Clones were sequenced by immunoSEQ multiplex PCR, and TCRdb holds only the in-frame ones, with some missing. Seen here are about 14,000 clones, 69% observed once, and the top ten hold around 19%. Trimming stripped 7 bases from V and 1 base from J, with 14 bases between. The CDR3 is made up of 14 amino acids. Germline V lookup: CDR1 MNHNS, CDR2 SASEGT. This chain joins TRBV6-1 and TRBJ2-7; possibly TRBD1 for D (6 bases). Sampling took place from a patient who underwent chemoradiotherapy. This clonotype was obtained from a human donor with HPV-associated anogenital cancer. CDR3 region: CASKDRQTSYEQYF. CDR3 bases: TGTGCCAGCAAAGACAGGCAGACGTCCTACGAGCAGTACTTC.